This is a list of T cell receptor beta chains from one sample in a study of glioma-infiltrating T cells after dendritic cell vaccination. The assay was immunoSEQ multiplex PCR, and TCRdb's table has in-frame clones only and misses some. The sample consists of approximately 62,000 clones, about 89% of them appearing once. The sequencing here drew on blood, taken after dendritic cell vaccination. The receptors stem from a human donor with glioblastoma. The CDR3 runs from the conserved cysteine through the conserved F or W. D genes are given only for firm matches. Clone size appears in some rows only: once, few, many, or a class for an expanded clone.

j_gene: TRBJ2-5
d_gene: NA
v_gene: TRBV9
abundance: few
CDR3aa: CASSVAAADLQETQYF
CDR3nt: TGTGCCAGCAGCGTAGCGGCAGCGGACCTCCAAGAGACCCAGTACTTC

j_gene: TRBJ1-3
d_gene: NA
v_gene: TRBV9
abundance: once
CDR3aa: CASSADRGNTIYF
CDR3nt: TGTGCCAGCAGCGCGGACAGAGGAAACACCATATATTTT

j_gene: TRBJ2-7
d_gene: TRBD2
v_gene: TRBV5-4
abundance: NA
CDR3aa: CASSLEVTSASYEQYF
CDR3nt: TGTGCCAGCAGCTTGGAGGTGACTAGCGCGTCCTACGAGCAGTACTTC

j_gene: TRBJ2-7
d_gene: TRBD2
v_gene: TRBV11-3
abundance: NA
CDR3aa: CASSPGLAGTYEQYF
CDR3nt: TGTGCCAGCAGTCCTGGACTAGCGGGAACCTACGAGCAGTACTTC

j_gene: TRBJ1-2
d_gene: NA
v_gene: TRBV18
abundance: NA
CDR3aa: CASSPPGRSGTYTF
CDR3nt: TGTGCCAGCTCACCACCGGGTCGTTCAGGAACCTACACCTTC

j_gene: TRBJ1-1
d_gene: NA
v_gene: TRBV5-6
abundance: NA
CDR3aa: CASSLAWGGRGENTEAFF
CDR3nt: TGTGCCAGCAGCTTGGCGTGGGGGGGCAGAGGGGAGAACACTGAAGCTTTCTTT

j_gene: TRBJ2-7
d_gene: NA
v_gene: TRBV11-2
abundance: NA
CDR3aa: CASSLQVPYEQYF
CDR3nt: TGTGCCAGCAGCTTACAGGTACCCTACGAGCAGTACTTC

j_gene: TRBJ2-7
d_gene: TRBD2
v_gene: TRBV7-2
abundance: NA
CDR3aa: CASSPSSGTSGRAGEQYF
CDR3nt: TGTGCCAGCAGCCCAAGCTCCGGGACTAGCGGGAGGGCGGGGGAGCAGTACTTC

j_gene: TRBJ2-3
d_gene: TRBD1
v_gene: TRBV7-2
abundance: few
CDR3aa: CASGDRARDTQYF
CDR3nt: TGTGCCAGCGGAGACAGGGCAAGAGATACGCAGTATTTT

j_gene: TRBJ2-3
d_gene: TRBD2
v_gene: TRBV6-5
abundance: NA
CDR3aa: CASSYWGGLADTQYF
CDR3nt: TGTGCCAGCAGTTATTGGGGAGGGTTGGCAGATACGCAGTATTTT

j_gene: TRBJ2-3
d_gene: NA
v_gene: TRBV4-3
abundance: NA
CDR3aa: CASSQVAPGVGDTQYF
CDR3nt: TGCGCCAGCAGCCAAGTAGCCCCGGGAGTAGGGGATACGCAGTATTTT

j_gene: TRBJ1-2
d_gene: TRBD1
v_gene: TRBV5-5
abundance: NA
CDR3aa: CASSLGQATNYGYTF
CDR3nt: TGTGCCAGCAGCCTGGGACAGGCTACTAACTATGGCTACACCTTC

j_gene: TRBJ2-1
d_gene: TRBD2
v_gene: TRBV5-4
abundance: NA
CDR3aa: CASPKSTSPQDNEQFF
CDR3nt: TGTGCCAGCCCCAAGTCGACTAGCCCCCAGGATAATGAGCAGTTCTTC

j_gene: TRBJ2-1
d_gene: TRBD2
v_gene: TRBV18
abundance: few
CDR3aa: CASSPTEPGLAGFYEQFF
CDR3nt: TGTGCCAGCTCACCTACCGAACCGGGACTAGCGGGGTTCTATGAGCAGTTCTTC